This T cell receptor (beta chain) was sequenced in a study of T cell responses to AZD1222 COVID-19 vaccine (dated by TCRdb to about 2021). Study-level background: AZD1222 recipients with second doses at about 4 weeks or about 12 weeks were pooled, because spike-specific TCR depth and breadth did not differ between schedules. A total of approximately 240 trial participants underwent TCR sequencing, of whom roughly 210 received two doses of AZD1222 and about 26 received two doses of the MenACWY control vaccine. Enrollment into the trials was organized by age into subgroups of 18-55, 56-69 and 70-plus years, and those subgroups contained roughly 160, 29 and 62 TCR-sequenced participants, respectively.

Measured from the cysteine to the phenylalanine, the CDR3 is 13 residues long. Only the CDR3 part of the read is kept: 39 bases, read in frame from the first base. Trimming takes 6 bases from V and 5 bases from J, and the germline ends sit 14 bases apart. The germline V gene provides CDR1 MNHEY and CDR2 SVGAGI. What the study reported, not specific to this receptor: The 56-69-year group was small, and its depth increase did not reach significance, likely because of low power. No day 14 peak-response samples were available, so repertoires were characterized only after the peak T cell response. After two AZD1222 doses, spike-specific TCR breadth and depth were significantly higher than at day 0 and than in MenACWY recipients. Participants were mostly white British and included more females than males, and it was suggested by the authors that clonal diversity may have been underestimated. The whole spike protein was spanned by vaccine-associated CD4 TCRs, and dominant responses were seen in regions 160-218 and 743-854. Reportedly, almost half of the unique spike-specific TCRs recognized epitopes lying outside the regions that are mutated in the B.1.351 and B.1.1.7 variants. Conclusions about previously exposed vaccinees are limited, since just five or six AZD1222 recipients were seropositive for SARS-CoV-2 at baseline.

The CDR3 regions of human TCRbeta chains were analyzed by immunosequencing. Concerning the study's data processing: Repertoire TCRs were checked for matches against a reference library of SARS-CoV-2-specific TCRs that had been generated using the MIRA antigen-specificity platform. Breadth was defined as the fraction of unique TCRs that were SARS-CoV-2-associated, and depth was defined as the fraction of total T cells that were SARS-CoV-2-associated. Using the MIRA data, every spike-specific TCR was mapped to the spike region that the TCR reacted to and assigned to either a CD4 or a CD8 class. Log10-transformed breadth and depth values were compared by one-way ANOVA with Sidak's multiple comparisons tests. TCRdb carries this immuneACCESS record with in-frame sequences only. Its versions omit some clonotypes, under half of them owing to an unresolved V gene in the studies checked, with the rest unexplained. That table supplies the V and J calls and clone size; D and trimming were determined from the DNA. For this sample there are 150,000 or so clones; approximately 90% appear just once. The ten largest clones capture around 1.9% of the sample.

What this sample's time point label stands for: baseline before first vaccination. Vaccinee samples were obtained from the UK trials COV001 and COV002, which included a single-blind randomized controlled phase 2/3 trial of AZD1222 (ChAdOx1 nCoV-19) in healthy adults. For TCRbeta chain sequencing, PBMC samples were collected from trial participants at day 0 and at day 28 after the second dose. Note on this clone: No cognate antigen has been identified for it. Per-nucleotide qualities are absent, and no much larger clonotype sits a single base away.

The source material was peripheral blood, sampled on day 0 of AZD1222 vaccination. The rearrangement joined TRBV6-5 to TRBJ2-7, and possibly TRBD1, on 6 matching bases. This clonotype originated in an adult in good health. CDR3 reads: CASSSPQGHEQYF. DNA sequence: TGTGCCAGCAGCTCGCCCCAGGGGCACGAGCAGTACTTC.